Following are 2 T cell receptor beta chains from one sample sequenced in a study of T-cell memory formation after mild COVID-19. From the 5' RACE reads, TCRdb called clonotypes with MiXCR, one entry per CDR3 protein. The sample records about 350,000 distinct CDR3 sequences, about 20% being singletons. The sample taken for sequencing was PBMCs or a T cell subset sorted from them (not recorded which). All receptors come from a man between 18 and 29 years old who had mild COVID-19 (a few samples of this study predate the infection). Cell type and time point are not known.

The chain employs TRBV5-1 and TRBJ2-2; 8 positions match TRBD2. The length of the CDR3 is 15 residues. The germline V gene has CDR1 SGHRS and CDR2 YFSETQ. The ends lost 2 bases at V and 7 bases at J; junction bases unmatched: 7. CDR3 loop: CASSFGGLAYGELFF. The CDR3 DNA sequence: TGCGCCAGCAGCTTCGGAGGACTAGCATACGGGGAGCTGTTTTTT. Complete variable domain (other parts from reference TRBV5-1 and TRBJ2-2): KAGVTQTPRYLIKTRGQQVTLSCSPISGHRSVSWYQQTPGQGLQFLFEYFSETQRNKGNFPGRFSGRQFSNSRSEMNVSTLELGDSALYLCASSFGGLAYGELFFGEGSRLTVL.

The J gene is TRBJ2-4, the V gene TRBV12-5; D uncertain. The V gene's germline CDR1 is LGHNT and CDR2 FRNRAP. The length of the CDR3 is 13 residues. Trimming removed 0 bases at V and 9 bases at J, with 9 bases between. CDR3 in amino acids: CASGLVGSIIQYF. For the CDR3, the DNA is TGTGCTAGTGGTTTGGTAGGAAGTATCATTCAGTACTTC. Full variable domain (missing parts from reference TRBV12-5 and TRBJ2-4): DARVTQTPRHKVTEMGQEVTMRCQPILGHNTVFWYRQTMMQGLELLAYFRNRAPLDDSGMPKDRFSAEMPDATLATLKIQPSEPRDSAVYFCASGLVGSIIQYFGAGTRLSVL.